The rows below give T cell receptor beta chains drawn from one sample of a study of blood T cell repertoires in COVID-19. Profiled with immunoSEQ multiplex PCR; TCRdb holds only in-frame clones, not every one. Of some 230,000 clones in the sample, around four fifths were seen once. Specimen: peripheral blood. All receptors come from a woman aged 60-75 years who had recovered from COVID-19. Both conserved end residues are part of each CDR3. A D gene is named only where the DNA matches it firmly. Expanded clones are given a class, and other clones once, few, many or no size at all.

clone size: .; D gene: .; J gene: TRBJ2-1; V gene: TRBV5-4; CDR3 protein: CASSPRSYNEQFF; CDR3 DNA: TGTGCCAGCAGCCCCCGCTCCTACAATGAGCAGTTCTTC
clone size: .; D gene: .; J gene: TRBJ1-2; V gene: TRBV15; CDR3 protein: CATSRDGGISTF; CDR3 DNA: TGTGCCACCAGCAGAGATGGAGGTATCTCCACCTTC
clone size: .; D gene: TRBD2; J gene: TRBJ2-5; V gene: TRBV7-6; CDR3 protein: CASSLGLAGGRETQYF; CDR3 DNA: TGTGCCAGCAGCTTAGGACTAGCGGGGGGGCGGGAGACCCAGTACTTC
clone size: .; D gene: .; J gene: TRBJ2-5; V gene: TRBV11-2; CDR3 protein: CASSLGRILNPETQYF; CDR3 DNA: TGTGCCAGCAGTCTAGGGAGGATACTAAACCCAGAGACCCAGTACTTC
clone size: .; D gene: .; J gene: TRBJ1-6; V gene: TRBV5-1; CDR3 protein: CASSLGTRAGSPLHF; CDR3 DNA: TGCGCCAGCAGCTTGGGAACCAGGGCTGGTTCACCCCTCCACTTT
clone size: .; D gene: .; J gene: TRBJ2-5; V gene: TRBV7-8; CDR3 protein: CASSFSLSGTQYF; CDR3 DNA: TGTGCCAGCAGCTTTTCCCTGAGCGGGACCCAGTACTTC
clone size: .; D gene: .; J gene: TRBJ2-7; V gene: TRBV3-1/TRBV3-2; CDR3 protein: CASSQGWEQYF; CDR3 DNA: TGTGCCAGCAGCCAGGGCTGGGAGCAGTACTTC
clone size: once; D gene: TRBD1; J gene: TRBJ2-3; V gene: TRBV19; CDR3 protein: CASSNRQGIYTDTQYF; CDR3 DNA: TGTGCCAGTAGTAACCGACAGGGTATCTACACAGATACGCAGTATTTT
clone size: .; D gene: .; J gene: TRBJ2-7; V gene: TRBV6-6; CDR3 protein: CASSYSSGSYEQYF; CDR3 DNA: TGTGCCAGCAGTTACTCGTCCGGGTCCTACGAGCAGTACTTC
clone size: .; D gene: .; J gene: TRBJ1-5; V gene: TRBV5-5; CDR3 protein: CASSLAGGDSNQPQHF; CDR3 DNA: TGTGCCAGCAGCTTGGCGGGCGGGGATAGCAATCAGCCCCAGCATTTT
clone size: .; D gene: TRBD1; J gene: TRBJ2-7; V gene: TRBV27; CDR3 protein: CASSFRGRREQYF; CDR3 DNA: TGTGCCAGCAGTTTCAGGGGGCGCCGCGAGCAGTACTTC
clone size: few; D gene: .; J gene: TRBJ1-5; V gene: TRBV4-1; CDR3 protein: CASSQGRDSNQPQHF; CDR3 DNA: TGCGCCAGCAGCCAAGGACGGGATAGCAATCAGCCCCAGCATTTT
clone size: .; D gene: .; J gene: TRBJ2-7; V gene: TRBV14; CDR3 protein: CASSPRGALRNEQYF; CDR3 DNA: TGTGCCAGCAGCCCTCGTGGGGCCCTGCGGAACGAGCAGTACTTC
clone size: once; D gene: .; J gene: TRBJ1-6; V gene: TRBV5-8; CDR3 protein: CASSHTADNSPLHF; CDR3 DNA: TGTGCCAGCAGCCATACAGCGGATAATTCACCCCTCCACTTT
clone size: .; D gene: .; J gene: TRBJ2-5; V gene: TRBV2; CDR3 protein: CASILGAGYQETQYF; CDR3 DNA: TGTGCCAGCATCCTAGGCGCCGGCTACCAAGAGACCCAGTACTTC
clone size: .; D gene: TRBD1; J gene: TRBJ1-1; V gene: TRBV30; CDR3 protein: CAWSVAWTGYLNTEAFF; CDR3 DNA: TGTGCCTGGAGTGTAGCTTGGACAGGGTACTTGAACACTGAAGCTTTCTTT
clone size: .; D gene: TRBD1; J gene: TRBJ1-4; V gene: TRBV6-5; CDR3 protein: CASSRDRDRNEKLFF; CDR3 DNA: TGTGCCAGCAGCAGGGACAGGGACCGAAATGAAAAACTGTTTTTT
clone size: .; D gene: .; J gene: TRBJ2-5; V gene: TRBV9; CDR3 protein: CASGRLGGQETQYF; CDR3 DNA: TGTGCCAGCGGTCGACTTGGGGGGCAAGAGACCCAGTACTTC
clone size: .; D gene: .; J gene: TRBJ1-1; V gene: TRBV9; CDR3 protein: CASSVTGYMNTEAFF; CDR3 DNA: TGTGCCAGCAGCGTTACAGGGTACATGAACACTGAAGCTTTCTTT
clone size: .; D gene: .; J gene: TRBJ1-2; V gene: TRBV21-1; CDR3 protein: CASSPRGTAYGYTF; CDR3 DNA: TGTGCCAGCAGCCCACGCGGGACAGCCTATGGCTACACCTTC
clone size: .; D gene: .; J gene: TRBJ1-3; V gene: TRBV30; CDR3 protein: CAWSFGENGRGNTIYF; CDR3 DNA: TGTGCCTGGAGCTTCGGTGAAAACGGGAGGGGAAACACCATATATTTT
clone size: .; D gene: .; J gene: TRBJ1-3; V gene: TRBV7-8; CDR3 protein: CASSPQAVSIGNTIYF; CDR3 DNA: TGTGCCAGCAGCCCACAGGCCGTATCGATTGGAAACACCATATATTTT
clone size: .; D gene: .; J gene: TRBJ1-3; V gene: TRBV2; CDR3 protein: CASRGPGGDGNTIYF; CDR3 DNA: TGTGCCAGCAGGGGACCGGGGGGAGACGGAAACACCATATATTTT
clone size: .; D gene: .; J gene: TRBJ2-7; V gene: TRBV5-4; CDR3 protein: CASSPGGIGGHPYEQYF; CDR3 DNA: TGTGCCAGCAGCCCTGGCGGTATAGGGGGACACCCCTACGAGCAGTACTTC
clone size: .; D gene: TRBD1; J gene: TRBJ1-1; V gene: TRBV4-1; CDR3 protein: CASSQAWTGPNTEAFF; CDR3 DNA: TGCGCCAGCAGCCAAGCTTGGACAGGCCCGAACACTGAAGCTTTCTTT
clone size: .; D gene: .; J gene: TRBJ1-2; V gene: TRBV18; CDR3 protein: CASSPQAVIMENGYTF; CDR3 DNA: TGTGCCAGCTCACCTCAAGCGGTGATCATGGAAAATGGCTACACCTTC
clone size: .; D gene: .; J gene: TRBJ1-1; V gene: TRBV6-5; CDR3 protein: CASSIGRTNTEAFF; CDR3 DNA: TGTGCCAGCAGCATCGGACGGACAAACACTGAAGCTTTCTTT
clone size: .; D gene: .; J gene: TRBJ2-1; V gene: TRBV5-1; CDR3 protein: CASSSTRGAWNEQFF; CDR3 DNA: TGCGCCAGCAGCTCCACCAGGGGGGCCTGGAATGAGCAGTTCTTC
clone size: .; D gene: TRBD1; J gene: TRBJ1-1; V gene: TRBV7-3; CDR3 protein: CASSARPGGTNTEAFF; CDR3 DNA: TGTGCCAGCAGCGCTCGTCCAGGGGGAACGAACACTGAAGCTTTCTTT
clone size: .; D gene: TRBD2; J gene: TRBJ2-5; V gene: TRBV12-5; CDR3 protein: CASGLRRGTGQETQYF; CDR3 DNA: TGTGCTAGTGGTCTGCGGCGGGGGACCGGCCAAGAGACCCAGTACTTC
clone size: .; D gene: .; J gene: TRBJ2-3; V gene: TRBV15; CDR3 protein: CATSRDYGQTGADTQYF; CDR3 DNA: TGTGCCACCAGCAGAGATTACGGTCAGACAGGCGCAGATACGCAGTATTTT
clone size: once; D gene: .; J gene: TRBJ1-1; V gene: TRBV5-1; CDR3 protein: CASSESQGNTEAFF; CDR3 DNA: TGCGCCAGCAGCGAGTCCCAGGGGAACACTGAAGCTTTCTTT
clone size: .; D gene: TRBD1; J gene: TRBJ1-6; V gene: TRBV19; CDR3 protein: CASSVAGGSYNSPLHF; CDR3 DNA: TGTGCCAGTAGTGTGGCAGGGGGGAGTTATAATTCACCCCTCCACTTT